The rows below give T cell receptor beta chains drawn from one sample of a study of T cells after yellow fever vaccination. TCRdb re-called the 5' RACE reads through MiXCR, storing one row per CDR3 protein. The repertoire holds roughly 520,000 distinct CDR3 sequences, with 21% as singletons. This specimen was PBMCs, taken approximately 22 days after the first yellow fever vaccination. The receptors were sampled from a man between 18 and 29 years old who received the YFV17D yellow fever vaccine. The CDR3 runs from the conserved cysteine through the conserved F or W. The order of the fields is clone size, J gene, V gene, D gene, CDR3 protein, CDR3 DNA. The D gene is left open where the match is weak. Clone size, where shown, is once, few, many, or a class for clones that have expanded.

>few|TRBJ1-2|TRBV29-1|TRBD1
CSVGDSGRAGYGYTF
TGCAGCGTCGGGGACAGTGGGAGGGCCGGCTATGGCTACACCTTC
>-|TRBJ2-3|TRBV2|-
CASNREYTDTQYF
TGTGCCAGCAATAGGGAATACACAGATACGCAGTATTTT
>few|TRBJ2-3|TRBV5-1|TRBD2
CASAPGEGGDTQYF
TGCGCCAGCGCGCCGGGGGAGGGAGGTGATACGCAGTATTTT
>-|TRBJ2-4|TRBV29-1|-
CSVEWGKNIQYF
TGCAGCGTTGAATGGGGTAAAAACATTCAGTACTTC
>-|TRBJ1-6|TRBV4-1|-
CASSLGGSSPLHF
TGCGCCAGCAGCCTCGGGGGGAGTTCACCCCTCCACTTT
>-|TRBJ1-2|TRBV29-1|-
CSVETTNYGYTF
TGCAGCGTTGAAACAACTAACTATGGCTACACCTTC
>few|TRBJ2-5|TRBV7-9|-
CASSFPTDQETQYF
TGTGCCAGCAGCTTCCCGACGGACCAAGAGACCCAGTACTTC
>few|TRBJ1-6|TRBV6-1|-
CASRDASYNSPLHF
TGTGCCAGCAGGGATGCTTCCTATAATTCACCCCTCCACTTT
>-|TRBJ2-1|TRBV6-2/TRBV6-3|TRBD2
CASSYSAPLAGGRNEQFF
TGTGCCAGCAGTTATTCGGCCCCTCTAGCGGGGGGCCGCAATGAGCAGTTCTTC
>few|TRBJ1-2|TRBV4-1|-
CASSQEGDEPNYGYTF
TGCGCCAGCAGCCAAGAGGGGGACGAGCCGAACTATGGCTACACCTTC
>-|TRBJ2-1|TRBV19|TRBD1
CASRRGQGTSNEQFF
TGTGCCAGCCGGCGGGGACAGGGGACTTCCAATGAGCAGTTCTTC
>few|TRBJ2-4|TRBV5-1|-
CASSLSGDAKNIQYF
TGCGCCAGCAGCTTATCAGGGGATGCCAAAAACATTCAGTACTTC
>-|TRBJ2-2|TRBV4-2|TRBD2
CASSQVAGGQVGSSTGELFF
TGTGCCAGCAGCCAGGTTGCGGGGGGGCAAGTCGGTTCGAGCACCGGGGAGCTGTTTTTT
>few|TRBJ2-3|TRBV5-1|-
CASSLVGDGYDTQYF
TGCGCCAGCAGCTTGGTTGGTGATGGCTATGATACGCAGTATTTT
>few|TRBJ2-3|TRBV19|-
CASRSFQYTQYF
TGTGCCAGTAGATCCTTCCAATATACGCAGTATTTT